The 32 T cell receptor beta chains below come from one sample, sequenced in a study of cytomegalovirus exposure and HLA in healthy donors. The PCR used 60 Vbeta and 13 Jbeta primers. Method: immunoSEQ multiplex PCR; TCRdb's copy keeps in-frame clones and lacks some. The data contain 82,000 or so clones, 9.5% to 13% of them singletons. The sample comprised PBMCs. The source of these receptors is a man in his sixties in good health and CMV-seropositive.

This clone was observed a handful of times. The chain uses TRBV27 and TRBJ2-7, with 9 bases that match TRBD1. V lost 9 bases, J lost 2 bases, and 2 bases stayed unmatched. Germline values: CDR1 MNHEY, CDR2 SMNVEV (reference sequence). The length of the CDR3 is 12 residues. The CDR3 sequence is CASWTGAYEQYF. Here the CDR3 DNA reads TGTGCCAGTTGGACAGGGGCCTACGAGCAGTACTTC.

The chain has TRBV5-4 and TRBJ1-2, with TRBD1 as a possible D gene (6 bases). CDR1 is SGHNT, CDR2 YYREEE, per germline (reference sequence). V lost 5 bases and J lost 0, with 14 bases in between. CDR3 length: 15 amino acids. DNA for the CDR3: TGTGCCAGCAGACACCGGGACACAGCTAACTATGGCTACACCTTC. This gives the protein CASRHRDTANYGYTF. Drawing the rest from reference TRBV5-4 and TRBJ1-2, the complete variable domain is ETGVTQSPTHLIKTRGQQVTLRCSSQSGHNTVSWYQQALGQGPQFIFQYYREEENGRGNFPPRFSGLQFPNYSSELNVNALELDDSALYLCASRHRDTANYGYTFGSGTRLTVV.

This clone was picked up a small number of times. A junction boundary mismatches the germline segment, possibly from a read error. This chain links TRBV2 with TRBJ1-6; D gene unclear. Germline assignment: CDR1 SNHLY and CDR2 FYNNEI. The CDR3 runs 14 residues. The CDR3: CASSQASSTSPLHF. CDR3 sequence (DNA): TGTGCCAGCAGTCAAGCCTCCTCAACATCACCCCTCCACTTT.

This clone was counted a few times. The chain is built from TRBV27 and TRBJ1-5, with 7 nucleotides matching TRBD1. V was pared by 6 bases and J by 7 bases, with 3 bases of the junction left unmatched. CDR3 length equals 12 residues. Germline values: CDR1 MNHEY, CDR2 SMNVEV (reference sequence). For the CDR3, the DNA is TGTGCCAGCAGGACAGGGTACCAGCCCCAGCATTTT. Protein: CASRTGYQPQHF.

The chain links TRBV30 to TRBJ1-2; perhaps TRBD1 as D (5 bases). Trimming shortened V by 0 bases and J by 7 bases, and 9 bases separated the two germline ends. CDR3 size: 12 residues. Germline CDR1 GTSNPN, CDR2 SVGIG (reference sequence). CDR3 protein: CAWSVGGAGYTF. DNA of the CDR3: TGTGCCTGGAGTGTTGGAGGGGCTGGCTACACCTTC.

This clone showed up just a few times. The gene calls are TRBV11-2 and TRBJ1-2; no reliable D call. The CDR3 runs to 11 residues. Germline V CDR1 and CDR2: SGHAT, FQNNGV. Trimming removed 5 bases from V and 8 bases from J, with 9 bases in between. CDR3 in amino acids: CASSRGLGYTF. The CDR3 nucleotides read TGTGCCAGCAGCCGAGGACTGGGCTACACCTTC.

This clone was recorded a few times. The chain carries TRBV5-1 and TRBJ2-3, with D perhaps matching TRBD1 (6 bases). This CDR3 has 15 residues. Germline assignment: CDR1 SGHRS and CDR2 YFSETQ. The V end was cut by 0 bases, the J end by 1 base, with 9 bases between. The CDR3 sequence: CASSLVPGGTDTQYF. Here the CDR3 DNA reads TGCGCCAGCAGCTTGGTCCCAGGGGGCACAGATACGCAGTATTTT.

This clone has a count of ten or more. The gene calls are TRBV6-1 and TRBJ2-7, with D possibly matching TRBD1 (6 bases). Germline lookup yields CDR1 MNHNS and CDR2 SASEGT. The V end lost 4 bases, the J end lost 1 base, and 17 bases lay between the germline ends. This CDR3 region has 16 residues. CDR3 sequence: CASSAEIQGNSYEQYF. For the CDR3, the DNA is TGTGCCAGCAGTGCGGAGATACAGGGTAATTCCTACGAGCAGTACTTC.

There are a few counts of this clone. The V gene is TRBV21-1, the J gene TRBJ2-4; the DNA was not used to check the table's D call, TRBD1. TRBV21-1 is a documented pseudogene. The CDR3 is made up of 14 amino acids. The CDR3 nucleotides are TGTGCCAGCAGGCCCAGGTCGCCCAAAAACATTCAGTACTTC. It codes for CASRPRSPKNIQYF.

V usage is TRBV28 and J usage is TRBJ1-1, with D possibly TRBD1 on 5 matching bases. In germline, CDR1 is MDHEN, CDR2 SYDVKM. This CDR3 has 14 amino acids. Trimming shortened V by 5 bases and J by 5 bases, and 15 bases separated the two germline ends. CDR3 sequence: CASSEGRGTTEAFF. For the CDR3, the DNA is TGTGCCAGCAGTGAGGGGAGGGGAACGACTGAAGCTTTCTTT. Drawing the rest from reference TRBV28 and TRBJ1-1, the complete variable domain is DVKVTQSSRYLVKRTGEKVFLECVQDMDHENMFWYRQDPGLGLRLIYFSYDVKMKEKGDIPEGYSVSREKKERFSLILESASTNQTSMYLCASSEGRGTTEAFFGQGTRLTVV.

The rearrangement links TRBV5-1 to TRBJ1-2; perhaps TRBD1 as D (6 bases). Deletions cut 1 base from V and 6 bases from J, with 16 bases between. The germline gives CDR1 SGHRS, CDR2 YFSETQ. The CDR3 is 15 amino acids. The DNA of the CDR3 is TGCGCCAGCAGCTTGATGGCAGGGGATCAAAATGGCTACACCTTC. The encoded protein is CASSLMAGDQNGYTF.

The chain combines TRBV27 with TRBJ2-7; 14 bases are a match to TRBD2. V gave up 6 bases and J gave up 5 bases; unmatched junction bases: 6. The CDR3 runs to 15 residues. The germline V gene has CDR1 MNHEY and CDR2 SMNVEV (reference sequence). CDR3 region: CASRLGLAGAHEQYF. The CDR3 nucleotides read TGTGCCAGCAGACTGGGACTAGCGGGAGCCCACGAGCAGTACTTC.

This clone was observed a handful of times. CDR3 protein: CASSTYRGSDTQYF. The DNA for the CDR3 is TGTGCCAGTAGTACCTACAGGGGGTCAGATACGCAGTATTTT. This sequence joins TRBV19 and TRBJ2-3; 8 nucleotides agree with TRBD1. The CDR3 extends over 14 amino acids. Germline V gives CDR1 LNHDA, CDR2 SQIVND (reference sequence). Unmatched junction bases numbered 4, after V lost 4 bases and J lost 4 bases.

This clone was observed a handful of times. The rearrangement joins TRBV6-1 to TRBJ2-7, with 9 bases fitting TRBD2. CDR3 length: 14 amino acids. Per germline, CDR1 MNHNS and CDR2 SASEGT. V lost 10 bases and J lost 2; bases outside the gene matches: 9. CDR3 coding DNA: TGTGCCACCGGAGGGGCTAGCGGGGCCTACGAGCAGTACTTC. Its translation is CATGGASGAYEQYF.

This clone was seen only a few times. The gene calls are TRBV7-3 and TRBJ2-2, with TRBD2 identical over 13 bases. The V segment lost 5 bases and the J segment 0 bases; nucleotides outside the gene matches: 9. The CDR3 consists of 19 residues. Germline-derived CDR1 and CDR2 are SGHTA and FQGTGA. In DNA, the CDR3 is TGTGCCAGCAGCCCTATCGGACTAGCGGGAGTAACGAACACCGGGGAGCTGTTTTTT. Translated: CASSPIGLAGVTNTGELFF.

The CDR3 coding sequence is TGTGCCAGCAGCTTAGCCGGGACAGGGGCCTACGAGCAGTACGTC. Its protein is CASSLAGTGAYEQYV. The chain uses TRBV7-2 and TRBJ2-7; TRBD1 matches 10 bases. V was clipped by 0 bases and J by 2 bases; unmatched bases: 1. The CDR3 is 15 amino acids. The germline V gene encodes CDR1 SGHTA and CDR2 FQGNSA.

This clone has more than one count but fewer than ten. The V gene is TRBV5-6, the J gene TRBJ1-5; D gene ambiguous. The germline V and J ends were trimmed by 2 bases and 4 bases, with 7 bases remaining between them. The CDR3 covers 13 residues. Germline lookup yields CDR1 SGHDT and CDR2 YYEEEE. The DNA of the CDR3 is TGTGCCAGCAGCTTTTCGAGGAATCAGCCCCAGCATTTT. It codes for CASSFSRNQPQHF.

In its sample, this clone was seen a few times. The rearrangement uses TRBV10-3 and TRBJ2-3; 8 bases align to TRBD1. The CDR3 is 15 residues long. The germline V gene encodes CDR1 ENHRY and CDR2 SYGVKD. The V segment lost 3 bases and the J segment 3 bases; nucleotides outside the gene matches: 5. CDR3 residues: CAISDITGGTDTQYF. The CDR3, as DNA: TGTGCCATCAGTGATATAACAGGGGGTACAGATACGCAGTATTTT.

This clone was picked up a small number of times. The rearrangement joins TRBV28 to TRBJ1-1; D not resolved. Trimming left V 2 bases short and J 2 bases short, with 9 bases between. The CDR3 length is 14 residues. Per the germline V gene, CDR1 is MDHEN and CDR2 is SYDVKM. As DNA, the CDR3 is TGTGCCAGCAGTTTAGTACAGATAAACACTGAAGCTTTCTTT. Protein sequence: CASSLVQINTEAFF.

V and J are TRBV2 and TRBJ1-6; 8 bases match TRBD1. V lost 2 bases to trimming and J lost 9 bases; unmatched junction nucleotides: 15. The germline V gene encodes CDR1 SNHLY and CDR2 FYNNEI. CDR3 size: 18 residues. The CDR3 loop reads CASSETPPGGYLASPLHF. The DNA of the CDR3 is TGTGCCAGCAGTGAAACCCCGCCAGGGGGCTATCTAGCTTCACCCCTCCACTTT.

This clone showed up just a few times. The V and J genes are TRBV28 and TRBJ2-2; D may be TRBD2 (6 bases). The ends were cut back, 3 bases at V and 3 bases at J, with 17 bases in the middle. This CDR3 comprises 17 residues. Germline assignment: CDR1 MDHEN and CDR2 SYDVKM. The CDR3 spells CASSFGVRLGDTGELFF. CDR3 sequence (DNA): TGTGCCAGCAGTTTTGGGGTGAGACTAGGCGACACCGGGGAGCTGTTTTTT.

The CDR3 DNA reads as TGCGCCAGCAGCTTGCGGGGGGCCGATAACAATGAGCAGTTCTTC. It yields the protein CASSLRGADNNEQFF. The chain combines TRBV5-1 with TRBJ2-1; D might be TRBD2 (7 bases). CDR3 length: 15 amino acids. The germline CDR1 and CDR2 sequences are SGHRS and YFSETQ. V was cut by 1 base and J by 5 bases, with 13 bases left in between.

Points on this clone: Other DNA variants within this sample encode the same CDR3. The chain links TRBV6-5 to TRBJ2-3; a possible D gene is TRBD2 (6 bases). Germline V gives CDR1 MNHEY, CDR2 SVGAGI. V shed 4 bases and J shed 6 bases, with 11 bases lying between them. The CDR3 has 13 amino acids. For the CDR3, the DNA is TGTGCCAGCAGTTCCGGACTACTGGATACGCAGTATTTT. Translation gives CASSSGLLDTQYF.

This clone was found a few times. The rearrangement links TRBV19 to TRBJ2-3, with TRBD1 identical over 11 bases. The CDR3 has 16 residues. J gave up 4 bases and V 2 bases, and 5 bases lay outside the gene matches. The V gene's germline CDR1 is LNHDA and CDR2 SQIVND (reference sequence). Here the CDR3 reads CASSIRKGQGADTQYF. CDR3 DNA sequence: TGTGCCAGTAGTATACGAAAGGGACAGGGGGCAGATACGCAGTATTTT. The full variable domain, its missing parts supplied by reference TRBV19 and TRBJ2-3, is DGGITQSPKYLFRKEGQNVTLSCEQNLNHDAMYWYRQDPGQGLRLIYYSQIVNDFQKGDIAEGYSVSREKKESFPLTVTSAQKNPTAFYLCASSIRKGQGADTQYFGPGTRLTVL.

CDR3 amino acids: CASSLVATREQYV. CDR3 in DNA: TGTGCCAGCAGCCTCGTAGCCACTCGGGAGCAGTACGTC. The V and J genes are TRBV7-2 and TRBJ2-7; D gene uncertain. The CDR3 is 13 amino acids. The V gene lost 5 bases and the J gene lost 7 bases, with 15 bases spanning the gap. Looked up from germline, CDR1 is SGHTA and CDR2 is FQGNSA.

This clone was counted only a few times. The chain couples TRBV18 to TRBJ2-6, with TRBD1 matching 7 bases. J gave up 0 bases and V 0 bases, and 5 bases lay outside the gene matches. This CDR3 is 18 amino acids long. Per germline, CDR1 KGHSH and CDR2 LQKENI. The CDR3 loop reads CASSPPAGGFSGANVLTF. Here the CDR3 DNA reads TGTGCCAGCTCACCACCGGCAGGGGGTTTCTCTGGGGCCAACGTCCTGACTTTC.

This chain joins TRBV2 and TRBJ2-5; 7 bases are shared with TRBD1. Germline V gives CDR1 SNHLY, CDR2 FYNNEI. V dropped 4 bases and J dropped 2; count of bases not matched to a gene: 10. The CDR3 covers 16 residues. In DNA, the CDR3 is TGTGCCAGCAGTGTCCAGGGGGACGCGGTTCAAGAGACCCAGTACTTC. Its translation is CASSVQGDAVQETQYF. Using reference TRBV2 and TRBJ2-5 for the parts outside the CDR3, the full variable domain is EPEVTQTPSHQVTQMGQEVILRCVPISNHLYFYWYRQILGQKVEFLVSFYNNEISEKSEIFDDQFSVERPDGSNFTLKIRSTKLEDSAMYFCASSVQGDAVQETQYFGPGTRLLVL.

This clone was counted a few times. The rearrangement links TRBV6-5 to TRBJ1-1; D unclear. The V gene lost 2 bases and the J gene lost 10 bases, with 8 bases spanning the gap. Germline-derived CDR1 and CDR2 are MNHEY and SVGAGI. The CDR3 is 11 residues long. The CDR3 region has the DNA TGTGCCAGCAGTTACCTGGGAGGAGCTTTCTTT. It encodes CASSYLGGAFF.

This clone has a handful of counts. The J gene is TRBJ2-1, the V gene TRBV25-1; no definite D call. Trimming took off 3 bases at V and 6 bases at J, with 3 bases between the two ends. The germline V gene encodes CDR1 MGHDK and CDR2 SYGVNS. This CDR3 has 11 amino acids. The CDR3 region is CASSDGNEQFF. The CDR3 bases are TGTGCCAGCAGTGACGGCAATGAGCAGTTCTTC.

The sample holds a few counts of this clone. The chain uses TRBV5-4 and TRBJ2-2; perhaps TRBD1 as D (5 bases). Germline assignment: CDR1 SGHNT and CDR2 YYREEE (reference sequence). This CDR3 is built from 14 residues. Between the trimmed V and J ends, which lost 3 bases and 9 bases, there was a span of 15 bases. The CDR3 DNA is TGTGCCAGCAGCTGGGAACGGACAACCCGGGAGCTGTTTTTT. Translation gives CASSWERTTRELFF.

This clone was seen a handful of times. The chain combines TRBV2 with TRBJ2-3, with D possibly matching TRBD1 (6 bases). V lost 8 bases and J 5 bases, leaving 20 bases between the germline ends. In germline, CDR1 is SNHLY, CDR2 FYNNEI. The CDR3 loop spans 15 amino acids. CDR3 DNA: TGTGCCAGCGGAACAGCTAGGGACATTGGAGATACGCAGTATTTT. Its translation is CASGTARDIGDTQYF. Complete variable domain (other parts from reference TRBV2 and TRBJ2-3): EPEVTQTPSHQVTQMGQEVILRCVPISNHLYFYWYRQILGQKVEFLVSFYNNEISEKSEIFDDQFSVERPDGSNFTLKIRSTKLEDSAMYFCASGTARDIGDTQYFGPGTRLTVL.

This clone was counted between two and nine times. This rearrangement joins TRBV27 to TRBJ2-2; 16 nucleotides align to TRBD2. Germline loops: CDR1 MNHEY, CDR2 SMNVEV (reference sequence). CDR3 size: 23 residues. The V and J ends lost 3 bases and 1 base, in that order; junction bases with no gene match: 17. The CDR3 DNA follows: TGTGCCAGCAGTTTTAGAGGAGTCGGGACTAGCGGGAGGGTGGGGATGAACACCGGGGAGCTGTTTTTT. It yields the protein CASSFRGVGTSGRVGMNTGELFF.